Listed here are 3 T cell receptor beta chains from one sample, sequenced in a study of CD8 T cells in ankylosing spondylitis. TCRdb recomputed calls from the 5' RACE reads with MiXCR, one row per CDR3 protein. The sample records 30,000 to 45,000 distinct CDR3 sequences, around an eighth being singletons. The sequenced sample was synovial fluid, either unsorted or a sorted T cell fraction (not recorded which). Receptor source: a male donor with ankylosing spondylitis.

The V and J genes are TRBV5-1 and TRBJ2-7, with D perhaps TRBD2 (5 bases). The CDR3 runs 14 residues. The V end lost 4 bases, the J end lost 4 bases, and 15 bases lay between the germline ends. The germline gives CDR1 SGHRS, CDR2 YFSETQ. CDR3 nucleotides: TGCGCCAGCAGCGTTAGCGAAGAGGGATACGAGCAGTACTTC. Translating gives CASSVSEEGYEQYF. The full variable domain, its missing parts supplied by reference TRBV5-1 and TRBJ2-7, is KAGVTQTPRYLIKTRGQQVTLSCSPISGHRSVSWYQQTPGQGLQFLFEYFSETQRNKGNFPGRFSGRQFSNSRSEMNVSTLELGDSALYLCASSVSEEGYEQYFGPGTRLTVT.

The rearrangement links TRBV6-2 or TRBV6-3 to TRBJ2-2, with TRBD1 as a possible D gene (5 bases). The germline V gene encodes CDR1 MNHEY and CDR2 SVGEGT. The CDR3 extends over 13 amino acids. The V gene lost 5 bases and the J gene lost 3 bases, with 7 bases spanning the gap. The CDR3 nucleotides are TGTGCCAGCAGTGCGACAGACACCGGGGAGCTGTTTTTT. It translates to CASSATDTGELFF.

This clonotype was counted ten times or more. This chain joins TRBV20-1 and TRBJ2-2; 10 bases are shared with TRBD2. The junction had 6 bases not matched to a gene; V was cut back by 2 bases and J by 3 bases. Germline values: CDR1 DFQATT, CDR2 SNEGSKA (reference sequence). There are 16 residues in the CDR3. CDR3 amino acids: CSARLAGAGDTGELFF. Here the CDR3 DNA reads TGCAGTGCTAGACTAGCGGGAGCAGGGGACACCGGGGAGCTGTTTTTT.